The 11 T cell receptor beta chains in this list originate from one sample, sequenced in a study of blood T cell repertoires in COVID-19. Measured with immunoSEQ multiplex PCR; TCRdb has only the in-frame clones, and not every one. The sample contains 110,000 to 150,000 clones, under 90% of which appear only once. Sequences were obtained from peripheral blood. Receptors were obtained from a human donor in a cohort sampled during active COVID-19.

This clone was seen a few times. The chain combines TRBV7-2 with TRBJ1-5; a weak D match, TRBD1 (5 bases). The CDR3 is made up of 15 amino acids. V gave up 7 bases and J gave up 6 bases, with 19 bases separating them. Looked up from germline, CDR1 is SGHTA and CDR2 is FQGNSA. The chain's CDR3 is CASTGAGGEGQPQHF. CDR3 DNA sequence: TGTGCCAGCACCGGCGCGGGGGGGGAAGGTCAGCCCCAGCATTTT.

This clone was detected only a few times. The chain is built from TRBV6-5 and TRBJ1-2, with D tentatively TRBD1 (5 bases). Germline CDR1 and CDR2: MNHEY and SVGAGI. The CDR3 totals 15 residues. V lost 0 bases to trimming and J lost 5 bases, with 13 bases between them. The CDR3 DNA reads as TGTGCCAGCAGTTACTCGGGGGGTTCCCCTTATGGCTACACCTTC. It codes for CASSYSGGSPYGYTF.

This chain uses TRBV29-1 with TRBJ2-1; maybe TRBD2 (6 bases). The CDR3 totals 11 residues. Germline CDR1 reads SQVTM; CDR2 reads ANQGSEA. V lost 7 bases to trimming and J lost 4 bases, with 8 bases between them. The CDR3 sequence: CSGLDYNEQFF. In DNA form, the CDR3 reads TGCAGCGGACTAGATTACAATGAGCAGTTCTTC.

The chain uses TRBV2 and TRBJ2-2; D possibly corresponds to TRBD1 (5 bases). The CDR3 sequence is 13 residues long. V lost 5 bases to trimming and J lost 6 bases, with 10 bases between them. Per the germline V gene, CDR1 is SNHLY and CDR2 is FYNNEI. Written as DNA, the CDR3 is TGTGCCAGCAGTCCCAGGGTGGCCGGGGAGCTGTTTTTT. This sequence encodes CASSPRVAGELFF.

This clone was seen a handful of times. The rearrangement links TRBV9 to TRBJ1-4; no clear D gene. The CDR3 consists of 15 residues. Trimming took 1 base from V and 3 from J, leaving 10 bases between them. Per germline, CDR1 SGDLS and CDR2 YYNGEE. DNA for the CDR3: TGTGCCAGCAGCGTACTCGGTAGCCCTAATGAAAAACTGTTTTTT. Translation gives CASSVLGSPNEKLFF.

The rearrangement links TRBV15 to TRBJ1-1; D is undetermined. This CDR3 has 15 amino acids. Looked up from germline, CDR1 is LNHNV and CDR2 is YYDKDF (reference sequence). Trimming shortened V by 0 bases and J by 0 bases, and 8 bases separated the two germline ends. The CDR3 loop reads CATSRDPALNTEAFF. CDR3 in DNA: TGTGCCACCAGCAGAGACCCCGCGTTGAACACTGAAGCTTTCTTT.

The chain is built from TRBV12-3 or TRBV12-4 and TRBJ2-1, with 7 nucleotides matching TRBD2. CDR3 size: 13 residues. Trimming removed 7 bases from V and 5 bases from J; junction bases left unmatched: 5. CDR3 residues: CASTRRGDNEQFF. The CDR3 DNA reads as TGTGCCAGCACCCGCCGGGGGGACAATGAGCAGTTCTTC.

The chain joins TRBV11-2 to TRBJ2-7; D gene ambiguous. CDR3 length equals 11 residues. V lost 4 bases to trimming and J lost 2 bases, with 3 bases between them. Germline CDR1 SGHAT, CDR2 FQNNGV. The CDR3 sequence: CASSSTYEQYV. CDR3 nucleotide sequence: TGTGCCAGCAGCTCTACCTACGAGCAGTACGTC.

This chain uses TRBV11-3 with TRBJ1-1; the D gene is possibly TRBD1 (6 bases). Looked up from germline, CDR1 is SGHNT and CDR2 is YENEEA. The CDR3 sequence is 13 residues long. Trimming removed 2 bases from V and 6 bases from J, with 10 bases in between. The DNA of the CDR3 is TGTGCCAGCAGCTTAAGCTCAGGGGCTGAAGCTTTCTTT. It specifies CASSLSSGAEAFF.

The chain combines TRBV19 with TRBJ2-7; a possible D gene is TRBD1 (5 bases). The CDR3 consists of 14 residues. Between the trimmed V and J ends, which lost 2 bases and 0 bases, there was a span of 8 bases. Germline V gene sequence: CDR1 LNHDA, CDR2 SQIVND (reference sequence). The CDR3 bases are TGTGCCAGTAGTATAAGGCAGGGCTCCTACGAGCAGTACTTC. Its protein is CASSIRQGSYEQYF.

CDR3 DNA sequence: TGTGCCAGCAGCCCGGACAGGGTGGGGGATGAAAAACTGTTTTTT. Translation gives CASSPDRVGDEKLFF. This chain connects TRBV7-9 to TRBJ1-4; TRBD1 agrees at 8 bases. Germline CDR1 and CDR2: SEHNR and FQNEAQ (reference sequence). V lost 5 bases and J lost 6; bases outside the gene matches: 8. This CDR3 contains 15 residues.